This T cell receptor beta chain was retrieved from a study of CD8+CD57+ T cells in acquired aplastic anemia. Study-level information: CD4+ and CD8+ cells, once sorted, gave DNA averaging approximately 3 ug. CD4+ cell libraries from healthy donors averaged approximately 9.9 million reads. Broader study findings: Patients versus controls showed no significant CD8+ Simpson's diversity difference. Patients and controls had in common 25 to 30 CD8+ CDR3 sequences.

By share of the sample, this clonotype is medium-sized (0.01 to 0.1%). Its antigen is unknown. TCR beta VDJ and CDR3 profiling used genomic DNA as template. TCRdb fed the reads into MiXCR, producing one record per CDR3 protein. Of about 68,000 distinct CDR3 sequences detected, approximately 54% appear once; the ten largest clones hold about 8.3%. V lost 3 bases and J lost 4, with 13 bases in between. The CDR3 runs to 15 residues. Germline lookup yields CDR1 LNHNV and CDR2 YYDKDF (reference sequence). The sequenced material came from sorted CD4+, CD8+, or CD8+CD57+ T cells (not recorded which) from PBMCs. The sequence came from a human donor in good health, serving as a control. V is TRBV15 and J is TRBJ1-5, with a possible D match to TRBD1 (6 bases). In DNA form, the CDR3 reads TGTGCCACCAGCAGTGCGAGGGGGACTAATCAGCCCCAGCATTTT. This sequence encodes CATSSARGTNQPQHF.